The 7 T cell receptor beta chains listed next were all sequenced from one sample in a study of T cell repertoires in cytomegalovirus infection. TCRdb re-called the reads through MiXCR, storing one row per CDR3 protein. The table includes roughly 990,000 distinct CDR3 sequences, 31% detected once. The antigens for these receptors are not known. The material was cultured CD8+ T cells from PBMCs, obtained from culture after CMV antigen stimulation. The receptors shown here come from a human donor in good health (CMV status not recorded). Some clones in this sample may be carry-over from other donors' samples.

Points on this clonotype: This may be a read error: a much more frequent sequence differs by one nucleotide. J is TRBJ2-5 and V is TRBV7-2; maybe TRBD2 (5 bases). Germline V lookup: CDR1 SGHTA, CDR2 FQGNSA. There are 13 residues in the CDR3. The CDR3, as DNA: TGTGTCAGCAGCTTCCTAGCCCAAGAGACCCAGTACTTC. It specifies CVSSFLAQETQYF.

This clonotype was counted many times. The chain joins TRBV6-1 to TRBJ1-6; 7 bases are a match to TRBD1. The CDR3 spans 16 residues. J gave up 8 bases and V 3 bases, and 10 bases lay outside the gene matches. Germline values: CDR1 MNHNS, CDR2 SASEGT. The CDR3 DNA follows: TGTGCCAGCAGTGACCCGACGACAGGGAGTGATTCACCCCTCCACTTT. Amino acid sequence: CASSDPTTGSDSPLHF.

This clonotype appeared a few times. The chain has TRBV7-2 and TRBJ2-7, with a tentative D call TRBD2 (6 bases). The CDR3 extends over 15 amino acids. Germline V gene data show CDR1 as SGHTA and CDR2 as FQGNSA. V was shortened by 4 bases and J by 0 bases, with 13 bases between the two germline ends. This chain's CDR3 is CASSSLGGFSYEQYF. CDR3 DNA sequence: TGTGCCAGCAGCTCCCTCGGGGGTTTCTCCTACGAGCAGTACTTC.

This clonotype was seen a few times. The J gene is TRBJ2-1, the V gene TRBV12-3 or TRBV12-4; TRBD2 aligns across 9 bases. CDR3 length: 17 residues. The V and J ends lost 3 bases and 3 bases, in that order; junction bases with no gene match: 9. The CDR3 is CASSFNSGGTFYNEQFF. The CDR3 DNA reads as TGTGCCAGCAGTTTTAACAGCGGGGGGACCTTCTACAATGAGCAGTTCTTC.

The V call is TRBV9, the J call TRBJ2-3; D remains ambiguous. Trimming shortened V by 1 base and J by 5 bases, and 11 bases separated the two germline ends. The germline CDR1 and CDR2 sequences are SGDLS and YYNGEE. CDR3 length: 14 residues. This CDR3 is CASSVQWVRDTQYF. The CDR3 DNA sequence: TGTGCCAGCAGCGTACAGTGGGTGAGAGATACGCAGTATTTT.

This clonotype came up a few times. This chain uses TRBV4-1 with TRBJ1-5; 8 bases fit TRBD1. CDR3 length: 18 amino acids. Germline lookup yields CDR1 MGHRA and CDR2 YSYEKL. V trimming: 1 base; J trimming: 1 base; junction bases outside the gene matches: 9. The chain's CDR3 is CASSQVQGVRISNQPQHF. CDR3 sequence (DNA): TGCGCCAGCAGCCAAGTACAGGGGGTGAGGATAAGCAATCAGCCCCAGCATTTT.

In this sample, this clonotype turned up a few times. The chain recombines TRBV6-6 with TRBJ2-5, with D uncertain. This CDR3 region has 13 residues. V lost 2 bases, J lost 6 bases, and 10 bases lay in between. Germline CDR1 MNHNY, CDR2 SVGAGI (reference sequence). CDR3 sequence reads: CASSYLASQTQYF. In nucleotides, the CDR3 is TGTGCCAGCAGTTACCTGGCCAGCCAGACCCAGTACTTC.